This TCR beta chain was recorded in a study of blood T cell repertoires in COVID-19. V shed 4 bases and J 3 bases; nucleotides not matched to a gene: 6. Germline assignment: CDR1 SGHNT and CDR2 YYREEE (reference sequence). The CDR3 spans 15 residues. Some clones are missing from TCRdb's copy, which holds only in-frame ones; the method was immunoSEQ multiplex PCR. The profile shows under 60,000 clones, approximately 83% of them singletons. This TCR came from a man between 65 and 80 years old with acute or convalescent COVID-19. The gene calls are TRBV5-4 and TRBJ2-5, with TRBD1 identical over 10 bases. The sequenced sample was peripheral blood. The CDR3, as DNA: TGTGCCAGCAGCCGGGACAGGGGTGGCGAAGAGACCCAGTACTTC. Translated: CASSRDRGGEETQYF.